The clone carrying this T cell receptor beta chain was picked up a small number of times. Assay: immunoSEQ multiplex PCR; the TCRdb copy retains only in-frame clones and omits some. The sample has 70,000 to 100,000 clones, approximately 92% seen once. This sample stems from a study of T cell changes during pregnancy in multiple sclerosis. The germline CDR1 and CDR2 sequences are GTSNPN and SVGIG (reference sequence). Trimming stripped 4 bases from V and 1 base from J, with 14 bases between. The CDR3 contains 15 residues. Sequenced material: peripheral blood, taken in the first trimester of pregnancy. This TCR came from a female donor with multiple sclerosis, enrolled in a pregnancy study. The chain couples TRBV30 to TRBJ2-1, with D possibly being TRBD2 (6 bases). The CDR3 coding sequence is TGTGCCTGGAAAATCCTCCGGGAGTCCTACAATGAGCAGTTCTTC. Residues: CAWKILRESYNEQFF.